This TCR beta chain appears in the sequencing data of a study of blood T cell repertoires in COVID-19. Study context: Whether acute or convalescent, the COVID-19 samples came from the United States, Italy and Spain. T cells, B-cell-depleted T cells, or PBMCs provided the cDNA or gDNA that served as material.

Assay used: immunoSEQ multiplex PCR; TCRdb lists only in-frame clones, some missing. The repertoire consists of some 230,000 clones, with 70% to 90% occurring once and the leading ten covering 2.9%. This TCR came from a man between 50 and 59 years old who had recovered from COVID-19. The sequenced sample consisted of peripheral blood.

The DNA of the CDR3 is TGTGCCTGGAGTACCGGACGCGGGGGAAATAAAAAACTGTTTTTT. Protein product: CAWSTGRGGNKKLFF. The chain joins TRBV30 to TRBJ1-4; TRBD1 might be the D (5 bases). This CDR3 is built from 15 residues. From germline, CDR1 is GTSNPN and CDR2 SVGIG (reference sequence). The V end lost 2 bases, the J end lost 9 bases, and 19 bases lay between the germline ends.